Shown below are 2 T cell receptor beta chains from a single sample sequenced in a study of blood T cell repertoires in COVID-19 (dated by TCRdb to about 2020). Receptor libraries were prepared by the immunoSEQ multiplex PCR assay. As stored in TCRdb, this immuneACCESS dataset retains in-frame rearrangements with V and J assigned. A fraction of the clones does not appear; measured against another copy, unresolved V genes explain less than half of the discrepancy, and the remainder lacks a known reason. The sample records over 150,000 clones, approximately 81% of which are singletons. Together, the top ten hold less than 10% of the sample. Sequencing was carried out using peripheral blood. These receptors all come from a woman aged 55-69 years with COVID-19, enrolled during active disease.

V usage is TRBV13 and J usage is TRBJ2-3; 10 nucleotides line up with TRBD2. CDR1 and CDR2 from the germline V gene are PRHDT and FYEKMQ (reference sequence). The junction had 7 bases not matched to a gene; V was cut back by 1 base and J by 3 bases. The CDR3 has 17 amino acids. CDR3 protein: CASSLAVAGGGTDTQYF. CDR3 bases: TGTGCCAGCAGCTTAGCCGTAGCGGGAGGAGGGACAGATACGCAGTATTTT.

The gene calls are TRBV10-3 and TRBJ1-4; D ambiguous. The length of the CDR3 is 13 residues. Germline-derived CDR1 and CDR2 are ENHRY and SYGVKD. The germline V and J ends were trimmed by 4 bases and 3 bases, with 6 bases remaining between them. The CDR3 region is CAISARANEKLFF. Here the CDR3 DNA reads TGTGCCATCAGTGCTCGGGCTAATGAAAAACTGTTTTTT.